Listed here is a single T cell receptor beta chain. As yet, its antigen is unknown. These data are taken from a study of beta chain features in type 1 diabetes. The study's findings and limits: Moderate but significant shortening of TCRB CDR3s was recorded in all four CD4+ subsets from Type 1 diabetes patients.

CDR1 and CDR2 from the germline V gene are SGHRS and YFSETQ. This CDR3 is 12 amino acids long. The trim removed 4 bases at V and 7 bases at J, leaving 1 base unmatched. Expressed TCRB transcripts were sequenced, since all the RNA that had been isolated was reverse transcribed. Sequenced by immunoSEQ multiplex PCR; TCRdb stores in-frame clones only, minus some. The sample holds 500,000 to 800,000 clones, around an eighth seen once. The sequence derives from a man in his thirties or forties with type 1 diabetes. This chain uses TRBV5-1 with TRBJ2-1, with 8 bases aligning to TRBD1. Sequences were obtained from naive CD4+ T cells from blood. CDR3 in amino acids: CASSRQGNEQFF. As DNA, the CDR3 is TGCGCCAGCAGCCGACAGGGGAATGAGCAGTTCTTC.